This TCR beta chain was sequenced in a study of cytomegalovirus exposure and HLA in healthy donors. Researchers ran the PCR with 60 Vbeta and 13 Jbeta primers. Profiled with immunoSEQ multiplex PCR; TCRdb holds only in-frame clones, not every one. The sample holds about 100,000 clones, around three quarters seen once. Donors were ostensibly healthy at sampling, although undocumented immune exposures were probable. J lost 5 bases, V lost 3 bases, and 7 bases had no gene match. This CDR3 region has 14 residues. CDR1 and CDR2 from the germline V gene are SGHRS and YFSETQ. This receptor was obtained from a woman aged 50 to 60 in good health and CMV-seropositive. Sequencing was done on a sample of PBMCs. The chain combines TRBV5-1 with TRBJ2-5, with 7 bases identical to TRBD2. The CDR3 DNA sequence: TGCGCCAGCAGCTGGCTAGCGGATGGGGAGACCCAGTACTTC. Translation: CASSWLADGETQYF.